The clone carrying this T cell receptor beta chain has only one observation. The sample is drawn from a study of T cell responses to AZD1222 COVID-19 vaccine. Sequenced by immunoSEQ multiplex PCR; TCRdb stores in-frame clones only, minus some. This table has roughly 100,000 clones, 90% appearing once. Looked up from germline, CDR1 is LGHNT and CDR2 is FRNRAP. Trimming cost V 6 bases and J 0 bases, with 16 bases left between them. The CDR3 contains 16 residues. The chain is built from TRBV12-5 and TRBJ2-3, with D maybe TRBD1 (5 bases). The origin of this receptor is an adult in good health. The sample in question was peripheral blood, obtained on day 0 of AZD1222 vaccination. This chain's CDR3 is CASGPTVVVSTDTQYF. Written as DNA, the CDR3 is TGTGCTAGTGGCCCGACAGTGGTTGTTAGCACAGATACGCAGTATTTT. Supplemented by reference TRBV12-5 and TRBJ2-3, the full variable domain reads DARVTQTPRHKVTEMGQEVTMRCQPILGHNTVFWYRQTMMQGLELLAYFRNRAPLDDSGMPKDRFSAEMPDATLATLKIQPSEPRDSAVYFCASGPTVVVSTDTQYFGPGTRLTVL.